Listed here are 18 T cell receptor beta chains from one sample, sequenced in a study of control samples from healthy donors and cancer patients. This table comes from immunoSEQ multiplex PCR, and its TCRdb copy is limited to in-frame clones, with some not included. The sample yields about 170,000 clones, roughly 89% seen once. Sequenced input: blood. The source is a woman aged 25-40 years in good health.

This clone was seen a few times. The rearrangement uses TRBV5-6 and TRBJ2-3, with D possibly matching TRBD2 (5 bases). V lost 0 bases to trimming and J lost 5 bases, with 10 bases between them. The V gene's germline CDR1 is SGHDT and CDR2 YYEEEE. The CDR3 contains 14 residues. CDR3 protein: CASSLVVGVDTQYF. Here the CDR3 DNA reads TGTGCCAGCAGCTTGGTGGTGGGAGTAGATACGCAGTATTTT.

This clone was seen a few times. The sample carries other DNA sequences with the same CDR3. The chain has TRBV4-1 and TRBJ1-5; 10 nucleotides match TRBD1. CDR1 and CDR2 (germline): MGHRA, YSYEKL. V dropped 3 bases and J dropped 2; count of bases not matched to a gene: 1. The CDR3 sequence is 15 residues long. Here the CDR3 DNA reads TGCGCCAGCAGCCAGGGGACAGGGGGCAATCAGCCCCAGCATTTT. This codes for CASSQGTGGNQPQHF.

The rearrangement uses TRBV12-3 or TRBV12-4 and TRBJ1-2, with 7 positions matching TRBD1. The CDR3 sequence is 11 residues long. V shed 7 bases, J shed 7 bases, and the junction held 3 bases outside the gene matches. In DNA form, the CDR3 reads TGTGCCAGCACCTACAGGGGTGGCTACACCTTC. Encoded protein: CASTYRGGYTF.

The CDR3 reads CASSDRGAFNEQFF. Written as DNA, the CDR3 is TGTGCCAGCAGCGACAGGGGTGCTTTCAATGAGCAGTTCTTC. The V and J genes are TRBV11-1 and TRBJ2-1; TRBD1 matches at 8 bases. The germline V gene encodes CDR1 SGHAT and CDR2 FQDESV (reference sequence). V shed 5 bases and J 6 bases; nucleotides not matched to a gene: 6. This CDR3 has 14 residues.

The J gene is TRBJ2-1, the V gene TRBV7-2; 7 bases map to TRBD2. From germline, CDR1 is SGHTA and CDR2 FQGNSA. This CDR3 spans 14 amino acids. The J segment lost 5 bases and the V segment lost 1 base, leaving 2 bases of the junction unmatched. In DNA form, the CDR3 reads TGTGCCAGCAGCTTAGGACTAGCTGACAATGAGCAGTTCTTC. It yields the protein CASSLGLADNEQFF.

The chain joins TRBV28 to TRBJ1-2; D not certain. CDR3 size: 13 residues. V shed 6 bases and J shed 0 bases, with 8 bases lying between them. CDR1 is MDHEN, CDR2 SYDVKM, per germline. CDR3 DNA: TGTGCCAGCAGGGGATCTACTAACTATGGCTACACCTTC. It yields the protein CASRGSTNYGYTF.

This clone appeared once. The rearrangement uses TRBV25-1 and TRBJ1-3, with TRBD1 matching 7 bases. Trimming cost V 2 bases and J 0 bases; bases outside gene matches: 1. CDR1 is MGHDK, CDR2 SYGVNS, per germline. The CDR3 is 15 amino acids. The CDR3 region is CASSERQGSGNTIYF. CDR3 sequence (DNA): TGTGCCAGCAGTGAAAGACAGGGCTCTGGAAACACCATATATTTT.

This chain joins TRBV5-4 and TRBJ2-2, with D perhaps matching TRBD1 (6 bases). The CDR3 spans 17 residues. From germline, CDR1 is SGHNT and CDR2 YYREEE (reference sequence). Deletions cut 0 bases from V and 0 bases from J, with 12 bases between. The CDR3 DNA is TGTGCCAGCAGCTTGGCCATAGGGGGTTCGAACACCGGGGAGCTGTTTTTT. Protein product: CASSLAIGGSNTGELFF.

The chain links TRBV27 to TRBJ1-2; 7 bases map to TRBD1. V lost 5 bases and J lost 3; bases outside the gene matches: 3. CDR3 length: 13 amino acids. Germline V gene data show CDR1 as MNHEY and CDR2 as SMNVEV (reference sequence). CDR3 loop: CASSTGADYGYTF. The CDR3, as DNA: TGTGCCAGCAGTACAGGGGCCGACTATGGCTACACCTTC.

The gene calls are TRBV27 and TRBJ1-2, with D hard to call. The CDR3 covers 12 residues. The germline V and J ends were trimmed by 4 bases and 5 bases, with 8 bases remaining between them. Germline V gives CDR1 MNHEY, CDR2 SMNVEV (reference sequence). Written as DNA, the CDR3 is TGTGCCAGCAGTTCCGGACGGTATGGCTACACCTTC. Translation gives CASSSGRYGYTF.

The rearrangement joins TRBV18 to TRBJ2-3, with 9 bases lining up with TRBD2. The V gene end was trimmed by 3 bases and the J gene end by 0 bases; junction bases not matched to a gene: 4. This CDR3 has 16 residues. CDR1 KGHSH and CDR2 LQKENI come from the germline V gene. CDR3 in amino acids: CASSPRLAASTDTQYF. For the CDR3, the DNA is TGTGCCAGCTCACCTAGACTAGCGGCAAGCACAGATACGCAGTATTTT.

The chain recombines TRBV6-4 with TRBJ1-6; unclear D gene. The CDR3 totals 11 residues. In germline, CDR1 is MRHNA, CDR2 SNTAGT. V dropped 6 bases and J dropped 8 bases, with 5 bases sitting between them. CDR3 protein: CASSQDSPLHF. The CDR3 DNA sequence: TGTGCCAGCAGCCAGGATTCACCCCTCCACTTT.

In the case of this clone: Compared with germline, one end of the junction differs, possibly owing to a read error. V is TRBV10-3 and J is TRBJ2-3; the D gene is possibly TRBD2 (6 bases). This CDR3 has 12 residues. Per the germline V gene, CDR1 is ENHRY and CDR2 is SYGVKD. The CDR3 reads CAISGTTGTQYF. CDR3 nucleotide sequence: TGTGCCATCAGTGGGACTACAGGTACGCAGTATTTT.

The gene calls are TRBV10-1 and TRBJ2-5, with D unresolved. The CDR3 loop spans 13 amino acids. Deletions cut 0 bases from V and 5 bases from J, with 7 bases between. Per the germline V gene, CDR1 is WNHNN and CDR2 is SYGVQD (reference sequence). The CDR3 DNA sequence: TGCGCCAGCAGTGAGTCGGTACAGGAGACCCAGTACTTC. It specifies CASSESVQETQYF.

This sequence joins TRBV6-5 and TRBJ1-5; 7 bases map to TRBD1. J lost 2 bases, V lost 6 bases, and 7 bases had no gene match. CDR3 size: 15 residues. The V gene's germline CDR1 is MNHEY and CDR2 SVGAGI. The CDR3 bases are TGTGCCAGCAGCCTCGACAGGGCTGGCAATCAGCCCCAGCATTTT. Protein: CASSLDRAGNQPQHF.

Turning to this clone: Lacking the conserved final phenylalanine or tryptophan, this CDR3 likely reflects a read error. V and J are TRBV6-5 and TRBJ2-7, with 7 positions matching TRBD1. The CDR3 totals 16 residues. V was pared by 0 bases and J by 0 bases, with 5 bases of the junction left unmatched. Germline assignment: CDR1 MNHEY and CDR2 SVGAGI. The CDR3 region has the DNA TGTGCCAGCAGTTACTCGACGGCAGGGGGCTCCTACGAGCAGTACTCC. It specifies CASSYSTAGGSYEQYS.

The CDR3 sequence is CASSLVRAGDEKLFF. CDR3 in DNA: TGTGCCAGCAGCTTAGTCAGGGCGGGGGATGAAAAACTGTTTTTT. The rearrangement joins TRBV7-2 to TRBJ1-4, with a possible D match to TRBD1 (5 bases). The ends were cut back, 1 base at V and 6 bases at J, with 12 bases in the middle. Germline CDR1 reads SGHTA; CDR2 reads FQGNSA. This CDR3 has 15 amino acids. Based on the CDR3 plus reference TRBV7-2 and TRBJ1-4, the full variable domain is GAGVSQSPSNKVTEKGKDVELRCDPISGHTALYWYRQSLGQGLEFLIYFQGNSAPDKSGLPSDRFSAERTGGSVSTLTIQRTQQEDSAVYLCASSLVRAGDEKLFFGSGTQLSVL.

The chain recombines TRBV6-5 with TRBJ2-3; 7 bases match TRBD1. V lost 6 bases to trimming and J lost 1 base; unmatched junction nucleotides: 7. This CDR3 has 15 amino acids. Germline V gives CDR1 MNHEY, CDR2 SVGAGI. The CDR3 loop is CASSDRVFGTDTQYF. CDR3 in DNA: TGTGCCAGCAGCGACAGGGTATTTGGCACAGATACGCAGTATTTT.